This section outlines one TCR beta chain sequence together with its context. Its target is not known. The source of the sample is a study of shared clonotypes between healthy human individuals. The V end lost 3 bases, the J end lost 1 base, and 10 bases lay between the germline ends. CDR1 and CDR2 from the germline V gene are SGHRS and YFSETQ. The CDR3 contains 14 residues. The study's findings and limits: Sampling used blood alone; tissue repertoires probably differ.

Assay used: immunoSEQ multiplex PCR; TCRdb lists only in-frame clones, some missing. The table lists roughly 2,500,000 clones, 90% to 95% of them singletons, with about 0.39% in the top ten. This chain uses TRBV5-1 with TRBJ2-5; perhaps TRBD1 as D (6 bases). Material for sequencing was naive CD4+ T cells from PBMCs. Subset described: CD45RA+ positively selected. This TCR was recovered from a man aged 18-30 years in good health. Some clones in this sample may be carry-over from other donors' samples. The CDR3 here is CASSSRTAQETQYF. DNA for the CDR3: TGCGCCAGCAGCTCACGGACAGCCCAAGAGACCCAGTACTTC.